Listed below are T cell receptor beta chains from one sample, sequenced in a study of blood T cell repertoires in COVID-19. Clones were sequenced by immunoSEQ multiplex PCR, and TCRdb holds only the in-frame ones, with some missing. Of about 61,000 clones in the sample, about 88% were seen once. What was sequenced was peripheral blood. These receptors all stem from a woman between 45 and 60 years old with active or convalescent COVID-19. The CDR3 runs from the conserved cysteine through the conserved F or W. D genes are given only for firm matches. Clone size appears in some rows only: once, few, many, or a class for an expanded clone.

clone size	CDR3 length	D gene	V gene	J gene	CDR3 DNA	CDR3 protein
-	19	TRBD1	TRBV7-8	TRBJ1-4	TGTGCCAGCAGCCCCCGGGTCGGGACAGGGCCCACAACTAATGAAAAACTGTTTTTT	CASSPRVGTGPTTNEKLFF
-	12	TRBD1	TRBV2	TRBJ1-1	TGTGCCAGCAGTTGGGACAGGGATGGAGCTTTCTTT	CASSWDRDGAFF
-	15	-	TRBV7-3	TRBJ2-6	TGTGCCAGCAGCTTAGGAGGCTCTGGGGCCAACGTCCTGACTTTC	CASSLGGSGANVLTF
-	14	TRBD2	TRBV2	TRBJ2-1	TGTGCCAGCAGTAGGCCTAGCGGTCGAAATGAGCAGTTCTTC	CASSRPSGRNEQFF
-	15	-	TRBV9	TRBJ1-1	TGTGCCAGCAGCGCATTTTCCGGGAAGAACACTGAAGCTTTCTTT	CASSAFSGKNTEAFF
-	17	TRBD1	TRBV7-8	TRBJ1-5	TGTGCCAGCAGCTACACGGACAGGGCTGTACGCAATCAGCCCCAGCATTTT	CASSYTDRAVRNQPQHF
-	15	-	TRBV6-1	TRBJ2-2	TGTGCCAGCATCGAGGGAGTTCTTGGCACCGGGGAGCTGTTTTTT	CASIEGVLGTGELFF
-	13	-	TRBV19	TRBJ1-1	TGTGCCAGTAGTATAGGGGCCCCCGCTGAAGCTTTCTTT	CASSIGAPAEAFF
-	13	-	TRBV5-4	TRBJ2-5	TGTGCCAGCAGCTTGGAAAATCGAGAGACCCAGTACTTC	CASSLENRETQYF
-	18	TRBD2	TRBV13	TRBJ2-5	TGTGCCAGCAGTCTCGCTCAAATAGCGGGAGCTGTTCAAGAGACCCAGTACTTC	CASSLAQIAGAVQETQYF
-	14	TRBD2	TRBV9	TRBJ2-1	TGTGCCAGCAGCGTAGGGACTAGCTACAATGAGCAGTTCTTC	CASSVGTSYNEQFF
few	16	TRBD1	TRBV5-1	TRBJ1-5	TGCGCCAGCGACCACCACCGGGACAGACAACATCAGCCCCAGCATTTT	CASDHHRDRQHQPQHF
-	13	-	TRBV27	TRBJ1-2	TGTGCCAGCCGATTAGGCGACAGGAATGGCTACACCTTC	CASRLGDRNGYTF
-	16	TRBD1	TRBV27	TRBJ1-2	TGTGCCAGCAGTCACAAAGCCGGGACAGGAAACTATGGCTACACCTTC	CASSHKAGTGNYGYTF
-	14	-	TRBV9	TRBJ2-7	TGTGCCAGCAGCCCTCACTACTCGTCCTACGAGCAGTACTTC	CASSPHYSSYEQYF
once	13	-	TRBV10-1	TRBJ2-3	TGCGCCAGCAGTGATCCGGGCACAGATACGCAGTATTTT	CASSDPGTDTQYF
-	18	TRBD1	TRBV19	TRBJ2-6	TGTGCCAGTAGTATAATGACAGGGACAGTCTCTGGGGCCAACGTCCTGACTTTC	CASSIMTGTVSGANVLTF
-	16	-	TRBV5-1	TRBJ2-1	TGCGCCAGCAGCTTGGAAGTGGGAGGAACCTACAATGAGCAGTTCTTC	CASSLEVGGTYNEQFF
-	16	TRBD1	TRBV18	TRBJ2-1	TGTGCCAGCTCACCTTCGGACAGGGGCATACCTGGGGAGCAGTTCTTC	CASSPSDRGIPGEQFF
-	13	TRBD1	TRBV30	TRBJ1-6	TGTGCCTGGACGAACAAACAGGGGCGGCCCCTCCACTTT	CAWTNKQGRPLHF
-	13	-	TRBV5-1	TRBJ2-7	TGCGCCAGCAGCTCCGCTAACAGCCCTGAGCAGTACTTC	CASSSANSPEQYF
-	12	-	TRBV18	TRBJ2-7	TGTGCCAGCTCACCGGGGGGATACGAGCAGTACTTC	CASSPGGYEQYF
-	16	TRBD2	TRBV3-1/TRBV3-2	TRBJ2-7	TGTGCCAGCAGCCAATTAGCTAGCGGGAGGTCCTACGAGCAGTACTTC	CASSQLASGRSYEQYF
-	16	-	TRBV27	TRBJ2-3	TGTGCCAGCAGTCCGCGGACTCAAGCTAGCACAGATACGCAGTATTTT	CASSPRTQASTDTQYF
-	13	-	TRBV7-3	TRBJ1-1	TGTGCCAGCAGCTTAGCAGAGAACACTGAAGCTTTCTTT	CASSLAENTEAFF
-	16	-	TRBV5-6	TRBJ2-6	TGTGCCAGCAGCTTGGTCTTCGGCTCTGGGGCCAACGTCCTGACTTTC	CASSLVFGSGANVLTF
-	16	TRBD2	TRBV2	TRBJ2-3	TGTGCCAGCAGTGATGGGCTAGCGGCTAGCACAGATACGCAGTATTTT	CASSDGLAASTDTQYF
-	18	-	TRBV27	TRBJ1-6	TGTGCCAGCAGTTTAGGTCGGTACAGGGCACCTTATAATTCACCCCTCCACTTT	CASSLGRYRAPYNSPLHF
-	14	-	TRBV6-5	TRBJ2-7	TGTGCCAGCCGACCGGGACACTTGACCTACGAGCAGTACTTC	CASRPGHLTYEQYF
medium-sized	15	TRBD2	TRBV19	TRBJ2-5	TGTGCCAGTACCGGGGGCGGGAGGGGTGGAGAGACCCAGTACTTC	CASTGGGRGGETQYF
-	13	TRBD1	TRBV5-1	TRBJ2-3	TGCGCCAGCAGTACAGGGGGCGCAGATACGCAGTATTTT	CASSTGGADTQYF
-	17	TRBD1	TRBV5-1	TRBJ2-5	TGCGCCAGCAGCTCTATGCACGGACAGGGGAGGCAAGAGACCCAGTACTTC	CASSSMHGQGRQETQYF
once	15	TRBD1	TRBV19	TRBJ2-7	TGTGCCAGTAGTTCACCGGGACAGGGTTCGCACGAGCAGTACTTC	CASSSPGQGSHEQYF
once	14	TRBD1	TRBV4-1	TRBJ1-1	TGCGCCAGCAGCCAGGCTGACAGGGGCCTTGAAGCTTTCTTT	CASSQADRGLEAFF
-	16	-	TRBV20-1	TRBJ2-1	TGCAGTGCTAGTGGGTCAGGGGAAGACTCCTACAATGAGCAGTTCTTC	CSASGSGEDSYNEQFF
-	15	-	TRBV9	TRBJ1-1	TGTGCCAGCAGCCCGCAGGCGGGGCCAACAGCTGAAGCTTTCTTT	CASSPQAGPTAEAFF
-	14	-	TRBV6-5	TRBJ1-4	TGTGCCAGCAAGACCAGGGGATTTAATGAAAAACTGTTTTTT	CASKTRGFNEKLFF
-	15	TRBD1	TRBV6-1	TRBJ1-2	TGTGCCAGCAAGGAGGGACAGGGTGGAACGCATGGCTACACCTTC	CASKEGQGGTHGYTF